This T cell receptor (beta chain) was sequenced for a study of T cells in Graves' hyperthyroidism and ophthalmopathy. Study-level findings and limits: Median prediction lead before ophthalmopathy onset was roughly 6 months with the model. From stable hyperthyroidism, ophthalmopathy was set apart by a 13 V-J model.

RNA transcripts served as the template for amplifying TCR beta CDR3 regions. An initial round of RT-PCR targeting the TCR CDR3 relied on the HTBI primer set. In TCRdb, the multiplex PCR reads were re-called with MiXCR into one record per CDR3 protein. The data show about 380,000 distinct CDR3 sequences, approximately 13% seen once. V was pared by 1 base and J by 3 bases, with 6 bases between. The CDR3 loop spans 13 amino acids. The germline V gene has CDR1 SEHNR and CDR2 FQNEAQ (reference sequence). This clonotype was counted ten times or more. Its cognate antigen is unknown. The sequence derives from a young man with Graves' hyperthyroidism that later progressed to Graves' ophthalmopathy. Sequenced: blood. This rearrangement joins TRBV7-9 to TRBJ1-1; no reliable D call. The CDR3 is CASSLVPDTEAFF. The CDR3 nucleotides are TGTGCCAGCAGCTTAGTACCGGACACTGAAGCTTTCTTT.